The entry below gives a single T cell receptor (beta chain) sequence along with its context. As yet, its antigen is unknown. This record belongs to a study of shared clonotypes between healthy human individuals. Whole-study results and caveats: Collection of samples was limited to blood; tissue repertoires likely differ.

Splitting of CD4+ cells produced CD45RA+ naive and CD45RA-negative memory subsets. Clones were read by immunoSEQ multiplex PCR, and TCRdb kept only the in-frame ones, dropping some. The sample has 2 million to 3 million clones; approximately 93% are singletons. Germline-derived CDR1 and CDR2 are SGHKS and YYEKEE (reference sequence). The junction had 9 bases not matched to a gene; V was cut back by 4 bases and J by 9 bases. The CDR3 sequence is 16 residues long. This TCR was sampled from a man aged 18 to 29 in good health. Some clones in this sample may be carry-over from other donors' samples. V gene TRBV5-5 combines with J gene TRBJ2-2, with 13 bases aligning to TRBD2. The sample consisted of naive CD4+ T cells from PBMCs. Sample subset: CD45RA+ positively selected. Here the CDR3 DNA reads TGTGCCAGCAGCATCGGACTAGCGGGAGAGGGCCGGGAGCTGTTTTTT. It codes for CASSIGLAGEGRELFF.